The source of this T cell receptor (beta chain) is a study of blood T cells in healthy people across ages. A sample-barcoded 5' primer and a J-beta primer mix were used in a second PCR of about 6 to 11 cycles. TCRdb passed the 5' RACE reads through MiXCR, listing each CDR3 protein once. The repertoire holds around 500,000 distinct CDR3 sequences, 27% seen once, with approximately 3.3% in the top ten. These data were also reused for a study on T cells of mothers and their children.

This clonotype originated in a boy younger than 10 in good health. The sample taken for sequencing was blood.

CDR3 bases: TGCAGTGCCCCAAGGACAGAGAGCACAGATACGCAGTATTTT. Translation gives CSAPRTESTDTQYF. This rearrangement joins TRBV20-1 to TRBJ2-3; D perhaps matches TRBD1 (6 bases). V was shortened by 6 bases and J by 0 bases, with 13 bases between the two germline ends. The germline gives CDR1 DFQATT, CDR2 SNEGSKA (reference sequence). This CDR3 spans 14 amino acids.